The 17 T cell receptor beta chains in this list originate from one sample, sequenced in a study of OX40 agonist ivuxolimab in advanced cancers. Sequencing was performed with immunoSEQ multiplex PCR; in TCRdb, only in-frame clones are kept and a portion is missing. The sample contains tens of thousands of clones, about 90% of which appear only once. Sample: CD4+ or CD8+ T cells sorted from blood, taken in a trial of the OX40 agonist ivuxolimab. The origin of the receptors is an adult with an advanced solid tumor such as melanoma, head and neck, liver or kidney cancer.

The rearrangement joins TRBV5-8 to TRBJ2-7; D possibly matches TRBD1 or TRBD2 (5 bases each). Between the trimmed V and J ends, which lost 3 bases and 1 base, there was a span of 11 bases. The germline CDR1 and CDR2 sequences are SGHTS and YDEGEE. The CDR3 contains 14 residues. The CDR3 DNA reads TGTGCCAGCAGCTCCCGGGACGGATCCTACGAGCAGTACTTC. Its protein product is CASSSRDGSYEQYF.

The chain recombines TRBV4-2 with TRBJ1-2; 10 positions agree with TRBD1. The CDR3 consists of 15 residues. Germline V gives CDR1 LGHNA, CDR2 YNFKEQ. V lost 2 bases, J lost 7 bases, and 7 bases stayed unmatched. In nucleotides, the CDR3 is TGTGCCAGCAGCCAACCGGGACAGGGGTTTAGTGGCTACACCTTC. Translation gives CASSQPGQGFSGYTF.

This clone was recorded a few times. The chain has TRBV28 and TRBJ1-4; 10 bases match TRBD1. The CDR3 consists of 15 residues. Losses at the gene ends were 4 bases for V and 8 bases for J; bases not matched to a gene: 7. From germline, CDR1 is MDHEN and CDR2 SYDVKM. Here the CDR3 reads CASSSVGQGGEKLFF. Here the CDR3 DNA reads TGTGCCAGCAGTTCGGTAGGACAGGGGGGCGAAAAACTGTTTTTT.

This chain joins TRBV5-1 and TRBJ2-5; unclear D gene. V gave up 2 bases and J gave up 1 base, with 3 bases separating them. This CDR3 region has 12 residues. Germline V gene sequence: CDR1 SGHRS, CDR2 YFSETQ. The CDR3: CASSFGQETQYF. DNA for the CDR3: TGCGCCAGCAGCTTTGGCCAAGAGACCCAGTACTTC. The full variable domain, rest sourced from reference TRBV5-1 and TRBJ2-5, is KAGVTQTPRYLIKTRGQQVTLSCSPISGHRSVSWYQQTPGQGLQFLFEYFSETQRNKGNFPGRFSGRQFSNSRSEMNVSTLELGDSALYLCASSFGQETQYFGPGTRLLVL.

The rearrangement joins TRBV29-1 to TRBJ2-3; D is possibly TRBD1 (5 bases). Germline V CDR1 and CDR2: SQVTM, ANQGSEA. The CDR3 consists of 13 residues. V lost 4 bases to trimming and J lost 2 bases, with 10 bases between them. CDR3 protein: CSVGQRHTDTQYF. In nucleotides, the CDR3 is TGCAGCGTTGGACAGAGACACACAGATACGCAGTATTTT.

J is TRBJ2-1 and V is TRBV11-2, with a weak D call TRBD2 (6 bases). This CDR3 is built from 15 residues. V was trimmed by 4 bases and J by 5 bases, leaving 15 bases between them. CDR1 and CDR2 from the germline V gene are SGHAT and FQNNGV. CDR3 in amino acids: CASSSRFRGNNEQFF. For the CDR3, the DNA is TGTGCCAGCAGCTCTCGATTCCGGGGGAACAATGAGCAGTTCTTC. Filled out from reference TRBV11-2 and TRBJ2-1, the complete variable domain reads EAGVAQSPRYKIIEKRQSVAFWCNPISGHATLYWYQQILGQGPKLLIQFQNNGVVDDSQLPKDRFSAERLKGVDSTLKIQPAKLEDSAVYLCASSSRFRGNNEQFFGPGTRLTVL.

The rearrangement joins TRBV2 to TRBJ2-1; D ambiguous. The CDR3 covers 15 residues. Per germline, CDR1 SNHLY and CDR2 FYNNEI. The V and J ends lost 3 bases and 0 bases respectively, with 9 bases between them. CDR3 sequence: CASSDGGSSYNEQFF. The CDR3 nucleotides read TGTGCCAGCAGTGACGGCGGAAGCTCCTACAATGAGCAGTTCTTC.

There are a few counts of this clone. The rearrangement uses TRBV19 and TRBJ2-1; TRBD2 matches 9 bases. Unmatched junction bases numbered 8, after V lost 3 bases and J lost 2 bases. Germline V gene lookup returns CDR1 LNHDA and CDR2 SQIVND (reference sequence). CDR3 length: 17 residues. CDR3 in amino acids: CASSIQTSGAPYNEQFF. In DNA form, the CDR3 reads TGTGCCAGTAGTATTCAGACTAGCGGAGCGCCCTACAATGAGCAGTTCTTC. Variable domain in full (rest from reference TRBV19 and TRBJ2-1): DGGITQSPKYLFRKEGQNVTLSCEQNLNHDAMYWYRQDPGQGLRLIYYSQIVNDFQKGDIAEGYSVSREKKESFPLTVTSAQKNPTAFYLCASSIQTSGAPYNEQFFGPGTRLTVL.

This clone appeared a few times. The chain uses TRBV19 and TRBJ2-2; TRBD1 or TRBD2 may be the D gene (5 bases each). Trimming left V 6 bases short and J 3 bases short, with 14 bases between. Germline V lookup: CDR1 LNHDA, CDR2 SQIVND (reference sequence). The CDR3 is made up of 15 amino acids. This CDR3 is CASSLAGTDTGELFF. CDR3 nucleotides: TGTGCCAGTAGCCTCGCCGGGACGGACACCGGGGAGCTGTTTTTT.

The chain has TRBV5-4 and TRBJ2-1; D is perhaps TRBD1 or TRBD2 (6 bases each). From germline, CDR1 is SGHNT and CDR2 YYREEE (reference sequence). V lost 0 bases and J 11 bases, leaving 18 bases between the germline ends. This CDR3 spans 15 amino acids. This CDR3 is CASSLGRGKGEKQFF. In nucleotides, the CDR3 is TGTGCCAGCAGCTTGGGCCGGGGGAAGGGGGAAAAGCAGTTCTTC. Variable domain in full (rest from reference TRBV5-4 and TRBJ2-1): ETGVTQSPTHLIKTRGQQVTLRCSSQSGHNTVSWYQQALGQGPQFIFQYYREEENGRGNFPPRFSGLQFPNYSSELNVNALELDDSALYLCASSLGRGKGEKQFFGPGTRLTVL.

For this clone: In the same sample, other DNA sequences code for this CDR3. The rearrangement joins TRBV28 to TRBJ1-5, with D maybe TRBD1 (5 bases). The germline gives CDR1 MDHEN, CDR2 SYDVKM. This CDR3 comprises 11 residues. V dropped 5 bases and J dropped 7 bases, with 6 bases sitting between them. CDR3 DNA sequence: TGTGCCAGCAGTGGGGGACAGCCCCAGCATTTT. Translating it yields CASSGGQPQHF.

The chain employs TRBV2 and TRBJ1-2; D may be TRBD1 (5 bases). The V gene's germline CDR1 is SNHLY and CDR2 FYNNEI. V gave up 4 bases and J gave up 5 bases, with 5 bases separating them. The CDR3 totals 11 residues. In DNA form, the CDR3 reads TGTGCCAGCAGTGGGGGGTATGGCTACACCTTC. It encodes CASSGGYGYTF.

The CDR3 DNA is TGTGCCAGCAGCTTAGGATCGGCCGAATTGTTCTATGGCTACACCTTC. Its protein is CASSLGSAELFYGYTF. The V gene is TRBV7-9, the J gene TRBJ1-2; D not certain. Trimming took 1 base from V and 4 from J, leaving 16 bases between them. This CDR3 region has 16 residues. Per the germline V gene, CDR1 is SEHNR and CDR2 is FQNEAQ (reference sequence).

The chain combines TRBV29-1 with TRBJ2-2; possibly TRBD2 for D (5 bases). The V end lost 6 bases, the J end lost 4 bases, and 12 bases lay between the germline ends. This CDR3 region has 13 residues. The germline V gene has CDR1 SQVTM and CDR2 ANQGSEA. CDR3 loop: CSVRTATTGELFF. The CDR3 coding sequence is TGCAGCGTCCGGACTGCCACCACCGGGGAGCTGTTTTTT.

Only one count was recorded for this clone. V is TRBV5-8 and J is TRBJ2-7; TRBD1 might be the D (5 bases). V was shortened by 0 bases and J by 3 bases, with 10 bases between the two germline ends. Per the germline V gene, CDR1 is SGHTS and CDR2 is YDEGEE. The CDR3 sequence is 14 residues long. CDR3 region: CASSLGQGSYEQYF. CDR3 DNA: TGTGCCAGCAGCTTGGGGCAGGGAAGCTACGAGCAGTACTTC.

The chain uses TRBV6-5 and TRBJ1-2, with 7 nucleotides matching TRBD1. Germline loops: CDR1 MNHEY, CDR2 SVGAGI. The CDR3 is 14 amino acids. The ends lost 4 bases at V and 13 bases at J; junction bases unmatched: 15. CDR3 residues: CASSSPQGSASVTF. In DNA form, the CDR3 reads TGTGCCAGCAGTTCCCCACAGGGGTCGGCATCCGTCACCTTC.

This chain links TRBV5-1 with TRBJ2-7, with 7 bases matching TRBD1. Germline values: CDR1 SGHRS, CDR2 YFSETQ. The CDR3 contains 16 residues. Germline trimming cut 0 bases from V and 0 bases from J; bases unmatched to any gene: 6. The CDR3 nucleotides read TGCGCCAGCAGCTTGGGTGGGACAGTCGCCTCCTACGAGCAGTACTTC. The encoded protein is CASSLGGTVASYEQYF.